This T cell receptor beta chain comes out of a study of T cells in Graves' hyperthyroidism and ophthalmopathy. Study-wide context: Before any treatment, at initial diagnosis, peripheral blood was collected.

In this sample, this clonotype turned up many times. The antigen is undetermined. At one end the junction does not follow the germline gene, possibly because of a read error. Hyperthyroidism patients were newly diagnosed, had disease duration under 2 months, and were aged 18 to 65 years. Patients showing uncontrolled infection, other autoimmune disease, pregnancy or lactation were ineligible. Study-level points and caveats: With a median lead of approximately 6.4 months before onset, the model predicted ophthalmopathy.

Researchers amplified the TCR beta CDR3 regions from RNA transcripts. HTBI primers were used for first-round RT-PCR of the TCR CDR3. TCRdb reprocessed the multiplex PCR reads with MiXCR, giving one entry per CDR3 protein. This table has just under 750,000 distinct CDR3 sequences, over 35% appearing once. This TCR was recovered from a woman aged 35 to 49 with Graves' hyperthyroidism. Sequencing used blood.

CDR3 protein: CASSYTPSGANVLTF. DNA for the CDR3: TGTGCCAGCAGTTATACCCCCTCTGGGGCCAACGTCCTGACTTTC. The chain is built from TRBV10-3 and TRBJ2-6; D unresolved. This CDR3 region has 15 residues. Germline values: CDR1 ENHRY, CDR2 SYGVKD.